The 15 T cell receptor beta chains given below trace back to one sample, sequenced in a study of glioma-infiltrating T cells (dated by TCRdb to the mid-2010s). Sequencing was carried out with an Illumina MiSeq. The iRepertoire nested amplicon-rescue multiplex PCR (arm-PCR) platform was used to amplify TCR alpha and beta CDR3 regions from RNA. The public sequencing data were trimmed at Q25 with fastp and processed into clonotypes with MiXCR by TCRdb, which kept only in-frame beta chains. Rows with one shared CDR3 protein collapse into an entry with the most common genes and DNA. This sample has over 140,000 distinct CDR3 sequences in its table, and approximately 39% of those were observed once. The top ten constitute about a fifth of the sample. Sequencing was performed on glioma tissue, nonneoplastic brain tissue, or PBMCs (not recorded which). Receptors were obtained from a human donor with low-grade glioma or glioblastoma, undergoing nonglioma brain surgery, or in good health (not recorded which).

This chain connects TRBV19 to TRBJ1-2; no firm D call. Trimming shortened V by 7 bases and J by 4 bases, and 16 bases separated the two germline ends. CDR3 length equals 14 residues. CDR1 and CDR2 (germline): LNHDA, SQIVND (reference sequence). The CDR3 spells CASTPEGITYGYTF. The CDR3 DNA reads TGTGCCAGTACGCCGGAGGGTATCACCTATGGCTACACCTTC.

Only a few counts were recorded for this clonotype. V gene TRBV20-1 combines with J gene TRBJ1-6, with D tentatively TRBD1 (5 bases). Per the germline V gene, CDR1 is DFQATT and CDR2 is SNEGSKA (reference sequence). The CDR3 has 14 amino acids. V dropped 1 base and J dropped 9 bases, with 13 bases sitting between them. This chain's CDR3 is CSARGVGPISPLHF. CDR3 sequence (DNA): TGCAGTGCTAGAGGGGTGGGACCGATTTCACCCCTCCACTTT.

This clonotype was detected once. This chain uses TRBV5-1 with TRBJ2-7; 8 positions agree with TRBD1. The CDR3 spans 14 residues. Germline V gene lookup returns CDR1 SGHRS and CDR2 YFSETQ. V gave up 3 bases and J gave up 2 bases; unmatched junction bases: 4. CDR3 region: CASSWTGSTYEQYF. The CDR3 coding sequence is TGCGCCAGCAGCTGGACAGGGAGTACCTACGAGCAGTACTTC.

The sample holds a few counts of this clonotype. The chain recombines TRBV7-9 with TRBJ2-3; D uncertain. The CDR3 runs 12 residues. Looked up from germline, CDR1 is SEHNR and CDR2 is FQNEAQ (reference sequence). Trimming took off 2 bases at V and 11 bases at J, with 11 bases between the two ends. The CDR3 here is CASSLNYFWQYF. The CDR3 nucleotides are TGTGCCAGCAGCTTAAACTATTTTTGGCAGTATTTT.

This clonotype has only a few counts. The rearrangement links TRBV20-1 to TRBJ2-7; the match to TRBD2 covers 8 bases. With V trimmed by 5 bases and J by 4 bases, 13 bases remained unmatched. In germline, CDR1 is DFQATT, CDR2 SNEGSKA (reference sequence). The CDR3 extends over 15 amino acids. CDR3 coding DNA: TGCAGTGCTGCCGCAGCGGGAGTGTCGTCGTACGAGCAGTACTTC. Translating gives CSAAAAGVSSYEQYF.

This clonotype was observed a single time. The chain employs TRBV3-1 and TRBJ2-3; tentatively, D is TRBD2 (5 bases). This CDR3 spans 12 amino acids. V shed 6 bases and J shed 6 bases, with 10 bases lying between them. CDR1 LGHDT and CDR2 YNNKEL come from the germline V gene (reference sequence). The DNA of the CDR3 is TGTGCCAGCAGACAGCAGCGGGATACGCAGTATTTT. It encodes CASRQQRDTQYF.

The DNA of the CDR3 is TGTGCCAGCAGTTCTGGTAGCGGGACCAACATTCAGTACTTC. Its protein is CASSSGSGTNIQYF. V usage is TRBV28 and J usage is TRBJ2-4; 8 bases match TRBD2. Looked up from germline, CDR1 is MDHEN and CDR2 is SYDVKM. J lost 7 bases, V lost 4 bases, and 6 bases had no gene match. The CDR3 consists of 14 residues.

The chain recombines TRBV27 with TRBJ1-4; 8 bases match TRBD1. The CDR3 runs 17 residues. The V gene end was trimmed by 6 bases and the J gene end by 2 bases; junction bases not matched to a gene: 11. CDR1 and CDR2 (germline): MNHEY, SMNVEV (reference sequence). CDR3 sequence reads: CASSLGTGLQTNEKLFF. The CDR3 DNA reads TGTGCCAGCAGCTTAGGGACAGGACTGCAGACTAATGAAAAACTGTTTTTT.

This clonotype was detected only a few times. Here the CDR3 reads CATSRGRGTGTEQYF. CDR3 nucleotides: TGTGCCACCAGCAGAGGGAGGGGCACAGGGACCGAGCAGTACTTC. The chain combines TRBV15 with TRBJ2-7; D is possibly TRBD1 or TRBD2 (6 bases each). V lost 1 base, J lost 6 bases, and 16 bases lay in between. This CDR3 is 15 amino acids long. CDR1 LNHNV and CDR2 YYDKDF come from the germline V gene (reference sequence).

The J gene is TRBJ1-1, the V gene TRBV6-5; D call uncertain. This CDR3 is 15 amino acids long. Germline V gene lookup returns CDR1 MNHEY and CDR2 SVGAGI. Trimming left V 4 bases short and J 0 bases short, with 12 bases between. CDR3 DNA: TGTGCCAGCAGTTGCTCGTACCAGATGAACACTGAAGCTTTCTTT. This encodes CASSCSYQMNTEAFF.

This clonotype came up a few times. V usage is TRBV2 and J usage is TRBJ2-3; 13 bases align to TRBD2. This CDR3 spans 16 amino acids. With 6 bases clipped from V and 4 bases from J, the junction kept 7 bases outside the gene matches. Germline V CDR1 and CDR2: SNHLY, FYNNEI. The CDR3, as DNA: TGTGCCAGCAGAGCGGGACTAGCGGGGAGTTCAGATACGCAGTATTTT. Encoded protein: CASRAGLAGSSDTQYF.

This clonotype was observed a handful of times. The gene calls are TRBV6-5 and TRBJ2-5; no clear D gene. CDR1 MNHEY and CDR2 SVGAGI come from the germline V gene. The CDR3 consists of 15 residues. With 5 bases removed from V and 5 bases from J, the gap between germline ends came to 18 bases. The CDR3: CASSLQHSPRETQYF. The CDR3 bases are TGTGCCAGCAGTCTCCAACATTCGCCGCGGGAGACCCAGTACTTC.

The CDR3 is CASSLMRARAFF. CDR3 coding DNA: TGTGCCAGCAGTTTAATGAGGGCGCGGGCTTTCTTT. J is TRBJ1-1 and V is TRBV12-3 or TRBV12-4; D gene unclear. The CDR3 has 12 amino acids. V was cut by 2 bases and J by 11 bases, with 12 bases left in between.

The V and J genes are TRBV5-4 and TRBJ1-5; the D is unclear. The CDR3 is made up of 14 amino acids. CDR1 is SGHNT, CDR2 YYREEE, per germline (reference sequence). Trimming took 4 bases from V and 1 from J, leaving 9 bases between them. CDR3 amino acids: CASSDTQSNQPQHF. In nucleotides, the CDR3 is TGTGCCAGCAGCGATACACAGAGCAATCAGCCCCAGCATTTT.

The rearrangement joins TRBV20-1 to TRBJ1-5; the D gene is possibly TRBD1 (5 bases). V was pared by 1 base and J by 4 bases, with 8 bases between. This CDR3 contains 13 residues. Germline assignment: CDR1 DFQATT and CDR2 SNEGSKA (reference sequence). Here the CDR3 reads CSARGDRNQPQHF. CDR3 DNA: TGCAGTGCTAGAGGCGACAGAAATCAGCCCCAGCATTTT.